This entry lists 8 T cell receptor beta chains sequenced from one sample in a study of T-cell memory formation after mild COVID-19. A single record per CDR3 protein comes from TCRdb applying MiXCR to the 5' RACE reads. The sample holds 130,000 to 150,000 distinct CDR3 sequences, 19% seen once. What was sequenced was PBMCs or a T cell subset sorted from them (not recorded which). These receptors all stem from an adult woman who had mild COVID-19 (a few samples of this study predate the infection). Cell type and time point are not known.

The chain carries TRBV6-1 and TRBJ2-3; 14 positions agree with TRBD2. Germline lookup yields CDR1 MNHNS and CDR2 SASEGT. Losses at the gene ends were 5 bases for V and 1 base for J; bases not matched to a gene: 5. The CDR3 length is 17 residues. The CDR3 is CASSSGTSGGGTDTQYF. In DNA, the CDR3 is TGTGCCAGCAGTTCGGGGACTAGCGGGGGCGGCACAGATACGCAGTATTTT.

This chain uses TRBV12-3 or TRBV12-4 with TRBJ1-1; D is uncertain. V lost 0 bases and J 5 bases, leaving 10 bases between the germline ends. The CDR3 runs 14 residues. The CDR3 sequence is CASSLAGRQTEAFF. The CDR3 nucleotides read TGTGCCAGCAGTTTAGCCGGTAGGCAGACTGAAGCTTTCTTT.

This clonotype was recorded a few times. This chain links TRBV5-1 with TRBJ1-1; D is possibly TRBD1 (5 bases). V was clipped by 2 bases and J by 4 bases, with 12 bases between them. In germline, CDR1 is SGHRS, CDR2 YFSETQ. This CDR3 spans 14 amino acids. For the CDR3, the DNA is TGCGCCAGCAGCTTAGACCAGGGACGCACTGAAGCTTTCTTT. It codes for CASSLDQGRTEAFF.

This clonotype was seen more than once but under ten times. The gene calls are TRBV7-8 and TRBJ1-4; the D gene is possibly TRBD1 (6 bases). This CDR3 has 15 amino acids. Trimming removed 1 base from V and 4 bases from J, with 10 bases in between. Germline values: CDR1 SGHVS, CDR2 FQNEAQ. The CDR3 is CASSLGGGGNEKLFF. DNA for the CDR3: TGTGCCAGCAGCTTAGGAGGGGGGGGTAATGAAAAACTGTTTTTT. The full variable domain, in which reference TRBV7-8 and TRBJ1-4 provide the parts outside the CDR3, is GAGVSQSPRYKVAKRGQDVALRCDPISGHVSLFWYQQALGQGPEFLTYFQNEAQLDKSGLPSDRFFAERPEGSVSTLKIQRTQQEDSAVYLCASSLGGGGNEKLFFGSGTQLSVL.

The rearrangement joins TRBV18 to TRBJ2-7, with D unclear. The V and J ends lost 3 bases and 4 bases respectively, with 10 bases between them. Germline V CDR1 and CDR2: KGHSH, LQKENI. The CDR3 runs 13 residues. The CDR3 protein is CASSPGLVYEQYF. CDR3 nucleotide sequence: TGTGCCAGCTCACCGGGCCTTGTTTACGAGCAGTACTTC.

The chain uses TRBV5-1 and TRBJ2-2, with 7 nucleotides matching TRBD2. This CDR3 has 17 amino acids. Germline CDR1 reads SGHRS; CDR2 reads YFSETQ. Trimming took 2 bases from V and 0 from J; bases not matched to a gene: 7. CDR3 coding DNA: TGCGCCAGCAGCTTAGGAGCGGGGATACCGAACACCGGGGAGCTGTTTTTT. Its protein is CASSLGAGIPNTGELFF.

This clonotype was seen repeatedly, ten times or more. The V gene is TRBV12-3 or TRBV12-4, the J gene TRBJ2-1; TRBD1 aligns across 11 bases. V trimming: 3 bases; J trimming: 9 bases; junction bases outside the gene matches: 7. The CDR3 length is 15 residues. The CDR3 loop is CASSFPGQGEIEQFF. CDR3 nucleotide sequence: TGTGCCAGCAGTTTTCCGGGACAGGGGGAGATTGAGCAGTTCTTC.

This clonotype was detected only a few times. The chain recombines TRBV18 with TRBJ1-2, with 8 bases identical to TRBD1. CDR3 length equals 16 residues. Per germline, CDR1 KGHSH and CDR2 LQKENI. The V and J ends lost 3 bases and 2 bases, in that order; junction bases with no gene match: 8. The CDR3 loop is CASSPTTGAQNYGYTF. The CDR3 DNA reads as TGTGCCAGCTCACCTACGACAGGGGCGCAGAACTATGGCTACACCTTC. Looking up the rest from reference TRBV18 and TRBJ1-2 gives the full variable domain: NAGVMQNPRHLVRRRGQEARLRCSPMKGHSHVYWYRQLPEEGLKFMVYLQKENIIDESGMPKERFSAEFPKEGPSILRIQQVVRGDSAAYFCASSPTTGAQNYGYTFGSGTRLTVV.